The rows below give T cell receptor beta chains drawn from one sample of a study of breast tumors, draining lymph nodes, adjacent tissues. A single record per CDR3 protein comes from TCRdb applying MiXCR to the multiplex PCR reads. This table holds around 230,000 distinct CDR3 sequences, 32% found once. Sequencing was performed on axillary lymph node tissue. The source of these receptors is a female donor with breast cancer. Some clones in this sample may be carry-over from other donors' samples. CDR3s include the opening cysteine and the closing phenylalanine or tryptophan. D genes are given only for firm matches. Part of the rows lack a size; the others show once, few, many or a class for expanded clones.

d_call	v_call	j_call	clone_size	cdr3_nt	cdr3_aa
-	TRBV7-9	TRBJ1-2	many	TGTGCCAGCAGCTTAGATACGGGGGGGCAGCCTACCTTC	CASSLDTGGQPTF
-	TRBV10-3	TRBJ2-7	many	TGTGCCGTCGCCAGTAACAGGGCCAATGTTTACGAGCAGTACTTC	CAVASNRANVYEQYF
-	TRBV20-1	TRBJ1-4	-	TGCAGTGCTTCTCCCGGGACGGCGCGGAAACTGTTTTTT	CSASPGTARKLFF
-	TRBV5-4	TRBJ2-1	many	TGTGCCAGCAGCTTTATAAGACTGACTTACAATGAGCAGTTCTTC	CASSFIRLTYNEQFF
TRBD1	TRBV19	TRBJ1-3	many	TGTGCCAGTAGTATCGACAGGGCTGGAAACACCATATATTTT	CASSIDRAGNTIYF
-	TRBV19	TRBJ1-5	many	TGTGCCAGTAGTATAGATATGGACAGCAATCAGCCCCAGCATTTT	CASSIDMDSNQPQHF
-	TRBV2	TRBJ2-1	many	TGTGCCAGCAGTGAAGCGGTTGGCAATGAGCAGTTCTTC	CASSEAVGNEQFF
TRBD1	TRBV7-2	TRBJ2-4	many	TGTGCCAGCAGCTTACCCCCGGGACAGGGCCTTCAGTACTTC	CASSLPPGQGLQYF
TRBD1	TRBV3-1	TRBJ2-1	-	TGTGCCAGCAGCCAAGATCCCTACCGGACAGGGCGAGGGGAGCAGTTCTTC	CASSQDPYRTGRGEQFF
-	TRBV7-2	TRBJ2-7	many	TGTGCCAGCAGCCCTAGGACAGCGTCCTACGAGCAGTACTTC	CASSPRTASYEQYF
-	TRBV5-1	TRBJ2-5	many	TGCGCCAGCAGCTGGTCGGGGGCCCAAGAGACCCAGTACTTC	CASSWSGAQETQYF
-	TRBV20-1	TRBJ2-5	-	TGCAGTACAGGGATCGGGGAGACCCAGTCCTTC	CSTGIGETQSF
-	TRBV5-1	TRBJ1-6	many	TGCGCCAGCAGCCAGGACTTGAATGATTCACCCCTCCACTTT	CASSQDLNDSPLHF
-	TRBV15	TRBJ2-1	-	TGTGCCACCAGCGGATCCCTGGGACTGGCGGGTAGCCATGAGCAGCTCTTC	CATSGSLGLAGSHEQLF
-	TRBV5-1	TRBJ2-3	-	TGCGCCAGCAGCATACTGCCGGGACCCAAGGATACGCAGTATTTT	CASSILPGPKDTQYF
TRBD1	TRBV7-9	TRBJ1-4	-	TGTGCCGGCAGCTCGACAGGGGGGACCTATGAACAACTGTTTTTT	CAGSSTGGTYEQLFF
-	TRBV9	TRBJ2-7	many	TGTGCCAGCAGCGTAGCTAGCTCCCCAGGATGGGGTGAGCAGTACTTC	CASSVASSPGWGEQYF
-	TRBV19	TRBJ1-2	many	TGTGCCAGTAGCCCGGGACGGGAGGGTATGAATGGCTACACCTTC	CASSPGREGMNGYTF
-	TRBV19	TRBJ2-7	many	TGTGCCAGTAGGTCGGAGGACTCCTACGAGCAGTACTTC	CASRSEDSYEQYF
-	TRBV30	TRBJ1-6	-	TGTGCCTGGAGTGTACTAGCGGGACAAAATTCACCCCTCCACTTT	CAWSVLAGQNSPLHF
-	TRBV20-1	TRBJ2-3	-	TGCAGTGCTAGGCAGAGGTGCACAGATACGCAGTATTTT	CSARQRCTDTQYF
-	TRBV6-6	TRBJ1-2	-	TGTGCCAGCAGTCACTCAGGCGGCCGAAACTATGGCTACACCTTC	CASSHSGGRNYGYTF
TRBD2	TRBV4-2	TRBJ2-5	many	TGTGCCAGCAGCACCCGGGAGGCCCGACCAATCCAGTCGCAGTACTTC	CASSTREARPIQSQYF
-	TRBV7-2	TRBJ1-6	many	TGTGCCAGCAGCTTAGCCGGGAGGCCCCTCCACTTT	CASSLAGRPLHF
-	TRBV29-1	TRBJ1-2	many	TGCAGCGTTGAAGATTTGCAGGGAAAAAACTATGGCTACACCTTC	CSVEDLQGKNYGYTF
-	TRBV24-1	TRBJ2-1	medium-sized	TGTGCCACCAGTGATTTTACCCTTGAGCAGTTCTTC	CATSDFTLEQFF
TRBD2	TRBV7-3	TRBJ2-5	-	TGTGCCAGCAGCAAGACTAGCGCCCCTCAAGAGACCCAGTACTTC	CASSKTSAPQETQYF
-	TRBV7-9	TRBJ2-7	once	TGTGCCAGCAGCTCAGCCTTCTTAGAGCAGTACTTC	CASSSAFLEQYF
-	TRBV6-5	TRBJ2-7	many	TGTGCCAGCAGTCACTCGACCAATTACGAGCAGTACTTC	CASSHSTNYEQYF
TRBD2	TRBV3-1	TRBJ2-5	-	TGTGCCAGCAGCCCAACTAGCGGGAGGGCCCATCGAGGGCAAGAGACCCAGTACTTC	CASSPTSGRAHRGQETQYF
-	TRBV7-9	TRBJ2-1	many	TGTGCCACCGTTGGGGCGCCCGTGGGGAATGAGCAGTTCTTC	CATVGAPVGNEQFF
TRBD2	TRBV6-5	TRBJ2-1	-	TGTGCCAGCAGTTACGGGACTAGCGGGACCAATGAGCAGTTCTTC	CASSYGTSGTNEQFF
TRBD2	TRBV27	TRBJ2-1	few	TGTGCCAGCAGTCCGACTAGCGGGAGGGGTGAGCAGTTCTTC	CASSPTSGRGEQFF
TRBD2	TRBV12-3/TRBV12-4	TRBJ2-1	-	TGTGCCAGCAACCCCACTAGCGGGAGGGCCGTAGGGCAGTTCTTC	CASNPTSGRAVGQFF
-	TRBV4-3	TRBJ2-1	many	TGCGCCAGCAGCCAAGCGGATAGCTCCTACAATGAGCAGTTCTTC	CASSQADSSYNEQFF
TRBD1	TRBV5-1	TRBJ1-2	-	TGCGCCAGCAGTCTGTCGGTGGCGGCGACAGGGGGCGTCTATGGCTACACCTTC	CASSLSVAATGGVYGYTF
-	TRBV3-1	TRBJ2-3	many	TGTGCCAGCAGCTTGGGGGATACGCAGTATTTT	CASSLGDTQYF
-	TRBV19	TRBJ2-5	-	TGTGCCGGTAGTAAAGCGACCCCGGCGGCAGAGAACCAGTACTTC	CAGSKATPAAENQYF
-	TRBV20-1	TRBJ1-5	many	TGCAGTGCTAGTATGGGGGGTAGAAGAAAGCCCCAGCATTTT	CSASMGGRRKPQHF
TRBD2	TRBV4-3	TRBJ2-1	many	TGCGCCAGCAGCCCACGGGGGGAAACCTACAATGAGCAGTTCTTC	CASSPRGETYNEQFF
-	TRBV5-6	TRBJ1-5	many	TGTGCCAGCAGCTTGATAGGCAATCAGCCCCAGCATTTT	CASSLIGNQPQHF
-	TRBV30	TRBJ2-5	many	TGTGCCTGGGAGTGGCGTAAAGAGACCCAGTACTTC	CAWEWRKETQYF
-	TRBV18	TRBJ1-1	-	TGTGCCAGCTCACCACCGTCCTCAGTAAACACTGAAGCTTTCTTT	CASSPPSSVNTEAFF
-	TRBV9	TRBJ1-1	few	TGTGCCAGCAGCGTGGGGGGCCTGGCTGAAGCTTTCTTT	CASSVGGLAEAFF
-	TRBV20-1	TRBJ2-7	many	TGCAGTGGAGAAAGCTTCTCCTACGAGCAGTACTTC	CSGESFSYEQYF
TRBD2	TRBV5-1	TRBJ2-3	many	TGCGCCAGCAGCTTGGGAGCGGGGGAAACAGATACGCAGTATTTT	CASSLGAGETDTQYF